Below, 12 T cell receptor beta chains from the same sample are listed, as sequenced in a study of CD8 T cells in ankylosing spondylitis. One entry per CDR3 protein results from TCRdb running MiXCR on the 5' RACE reads. This sample has 670,000 or so distinct CDR3 sequences; 15% to 20% occur once, and the top ten carry around 19%. Antigens of these TCRs are unknown. General study points: A motif in TCR beta, a set of 8 or 9 highly homologous variants, appeared characteristic of ankylosing spondylitis blood.

Material for sequencing was blood, either unsorted or a sorted T cell fraction (not recorded which). These receptor sequences come from a male donor with ankylosing spondylitis.

The chain recombines TRBV7-3 with TRBJ2-7; 9 bases are a match to TRBD1. This CDR3 comprises 15 residues. Germline lookup yields CDR1 SGHTA and CDR2 FQGTGA. V lost 4 bases and J lost 2; bases outside the gene matches: 6. CDR3 loop: CASSSAGTGPYEQYF. As DNA, the CDR3 is TGTGCCAGCAGCTCCGCCGGGACAGGGCCCTACGAGCAGTACTTC.

The chain carries TRBV18 and TRBJ2-5; 9 nucleotides match TRBD2. V lost 3 bases, J lost 2 bases, and 4 bases stayed unmatched. The germline CDR1 and CDR2 sequences are KGHSH and LQKENI. CDR3 size: 15 residues. CDR3 in DNA: TGTGCCAGCTCACCCTACCTAGCGGGGCAAGAGACCCAGTACTTC. Translation: CASSPYLAGQETQYF.

This clonotype occurred a few times. The chain recombines TRBV12-3 or TRBV12-4 with TRBJ1-1, with TRBD1 matching 10 bases. The CDR3 extends over 13 amino acids. V was clipped by 5 bases and J by 5 bases; unmatched bases: 2. The CDR3 DNA follows: TGTGCCAGCAGTGACAGGGGGCAGACTGAAGCTTTCTTT. Translating it yields CASSDRGQTEAFF.

The rearrangement links TRBV6-1 to TRBJ2-1; TRBD2 matches at 15 bases. Looked up from germline, CDR1 is MNHNS and CDR2 is SASEGT. The CDR3 contains 17 residues. V trimming: 8 bases; J trimming: 7 bases; junction bases outside the gene matches: 12. The CDR3: CASAGQGGLAGGNEQFF. Here the CDR3 DNA reads TGTGCCAGCGCGGGACAGGGTGGACTAGCGGGGGGGAATGAGCAGTTCTTC.

The chain has TRBV7-9 and TRBJ2-2, with 11 bases aligning to TRBD2. The CDR3 loop spans 17 amino acids. With V trimmed by 5 bases and J by 0 bases, 5 bases remained unmatched. Germline assignment: CDR1 SEHNR and CDR2 FQNEAQ (reference sequence). CDR3 protein: CASSMGTSGPNTGELFF. In DNA form, the CDR3 reads TGTGCCAGCAGCATGGGGACTAGCGGCCCGAACACCGGGGAGCTGTTTTTT.

The V call is TRBV3-1, the J call TRBJ1-2; D gene uncertain. This CDR3 is 15 amino acids long. Germline-derived CDR1 and CDR2 are LGHDT and YNNKEL (reference sequence). Trimming cost V 1 base and J 2 bases, with 11 bases left between them. The CDR3 loop is CASSQALKRNYGYTF. DNA of the CDR3: TGTGCCAGCAGCCAAGCCCTCAAGAGAAACTATGGCTACACCTTC. The complete variable domain, with remaining parts taken from reference TRBV3-1 and TRBJ1-2, reads DTAVSQTPKYLVTQMGNDKSIKCEQNLGHDTMYWYKQDSKKFLKIMFSYNNKELIINETVPNRFSPKSPDKAHLNLHINSLELGDSAVYFCASSQALKRNYGYTFGSGTRLTVV.

This clonotype was detected a few times. This rearrangement joins TRBV4-2 to TRBJ2-1; 10 nucleotides align to TRBD2. Germline trimming cut 1 base from V and 7 bases from J; bases unmatched to any gene: 7. The CDR3 contains 16 residues. Germline-derived CDR1 and CDR2 are LGHNA and YNFKEQ. This chain's CDR3 is CASSQATSGMRNEQFF. CDR3 DNA sequence: TGTGCCAGCAGCCAAGCAACTAGCGGGATGCGGAATGAGCAGTTCTTC.

This clonotype was counted between two and nine times. This chain uses TRBV7-2 with TRBJ2-3; TRBD2 matches 7 bases. V was clipped by 6 bases and J by 2 bases; unmatched bases: 11. CDR1 and CDR2 (germline): SGHTA, FQGNSA. The CDR3 is 16 amino acids. The CDR3 protein is CASRHIEAGVTDTQYF. CDR3 nucleotide sequence: TGTGCCAGCAGGCATATCGAGGCGGGGGTCACAGATACGCAGTATTTT.

This clonotype was found a few times. V and J are TRBV6-1 and TRBJ1-2; 7 bases are shared with TRBD1. Trimming removed 4 bases from V and 4 bases from J; junction bases left unmatched: 27. Per germline, CDR1 MNHNS and CDR2 SASEGT. The CDR3 is 21 amino acids. The CDR3 sequence is CASSGGKGTGDRGPTLYGYTF. The CDR3 nucleotides are TGTGCCAGCAGTGGGGGCAAGGGTACAGGGGATAGGGGACCAACCCTCTATGGCTACACCTTC.

The chain links TRBV28 to TRBJ2-1; D is tentatively TRBD1 or TRBD2 (5 bases each). The CDR3 loop spans 12 amino acids. Germline CDR1 and CDR2: MDHEN and SYDVKM. Trimming left V 2 bases short and J 9 bases short, with 8 bases between. The CDR3 sequence: CASSLQGVEQFF. The CDR3 DNA reads as TGTGCCAGCAGTTTACAGGGAGTTGAGCAGTTCTTC.

The V gene is TRBV12-3 or TRBV12-4, the J gene TRBJ2-7, with unresolved D. This CDR3 has 13 residues. V lost 1 base and J 5 bases, leaving 9 bases between the germline ends. In DNA, the CDR3 is TGTGCCAGCAGTTTAGGGGTATTGGACGAGCAGTACTTC. Its protein product is CASSLGVLDEQYF.

The gene calls are TRBV12-3 or TRBV12-4 and TRBJ2-3, with 9 bases matching TRBD1. The V gene end was trimmed by 6 bases and the J gene end by 5 bases; junction bases not matched to a gene: 12. This CDR3 has 16 amino acids. The CDR3 sequence: CASSSPLGTGKDTQYF. The DNA for the CDR3 is TGTGCCAGCAGCTCGCCCTTGGGGACAGGGAAAGATACGCAGTATTTT.